This TCR beta chain is from a study of shared clonotypes between healthy human individuals. Naive CD8 cells lacked CD45RO, underwent positive selection for CCR7 and left out terminally differentiated effector memory CD45RA+ cells. This clone occurred once. Genomic DNA of each subset was evenly split across several immunoSEQ plates. Here immunoSEQ multiplex PCR was the method, and the copy in TCRdb shows in-frame clones only, minus some. This sample has some 2 million clones, with over 85% found just once. Germline values: CDR1 SGHNT, CDR2 YYREEE (reference sequence). Trimming cost V 4 bases and J 3 bases; bases outside gene matches: 5. This CDR3 region has 14 residues.

The TCR comes from a man aged 18 to 29 in good health. The chain combines TRBV5-4 with TRBJ2-7; 9 positions match TRBD2. The sequenced sample consisted of naive CD8+ T cells sorted from blood. The CDR3 DNA reads TGTGCCAGCAGCGAGGGACTAGCAGACTACGAGCAGTACTTC. It translates to CASSEGLADYEQYF.